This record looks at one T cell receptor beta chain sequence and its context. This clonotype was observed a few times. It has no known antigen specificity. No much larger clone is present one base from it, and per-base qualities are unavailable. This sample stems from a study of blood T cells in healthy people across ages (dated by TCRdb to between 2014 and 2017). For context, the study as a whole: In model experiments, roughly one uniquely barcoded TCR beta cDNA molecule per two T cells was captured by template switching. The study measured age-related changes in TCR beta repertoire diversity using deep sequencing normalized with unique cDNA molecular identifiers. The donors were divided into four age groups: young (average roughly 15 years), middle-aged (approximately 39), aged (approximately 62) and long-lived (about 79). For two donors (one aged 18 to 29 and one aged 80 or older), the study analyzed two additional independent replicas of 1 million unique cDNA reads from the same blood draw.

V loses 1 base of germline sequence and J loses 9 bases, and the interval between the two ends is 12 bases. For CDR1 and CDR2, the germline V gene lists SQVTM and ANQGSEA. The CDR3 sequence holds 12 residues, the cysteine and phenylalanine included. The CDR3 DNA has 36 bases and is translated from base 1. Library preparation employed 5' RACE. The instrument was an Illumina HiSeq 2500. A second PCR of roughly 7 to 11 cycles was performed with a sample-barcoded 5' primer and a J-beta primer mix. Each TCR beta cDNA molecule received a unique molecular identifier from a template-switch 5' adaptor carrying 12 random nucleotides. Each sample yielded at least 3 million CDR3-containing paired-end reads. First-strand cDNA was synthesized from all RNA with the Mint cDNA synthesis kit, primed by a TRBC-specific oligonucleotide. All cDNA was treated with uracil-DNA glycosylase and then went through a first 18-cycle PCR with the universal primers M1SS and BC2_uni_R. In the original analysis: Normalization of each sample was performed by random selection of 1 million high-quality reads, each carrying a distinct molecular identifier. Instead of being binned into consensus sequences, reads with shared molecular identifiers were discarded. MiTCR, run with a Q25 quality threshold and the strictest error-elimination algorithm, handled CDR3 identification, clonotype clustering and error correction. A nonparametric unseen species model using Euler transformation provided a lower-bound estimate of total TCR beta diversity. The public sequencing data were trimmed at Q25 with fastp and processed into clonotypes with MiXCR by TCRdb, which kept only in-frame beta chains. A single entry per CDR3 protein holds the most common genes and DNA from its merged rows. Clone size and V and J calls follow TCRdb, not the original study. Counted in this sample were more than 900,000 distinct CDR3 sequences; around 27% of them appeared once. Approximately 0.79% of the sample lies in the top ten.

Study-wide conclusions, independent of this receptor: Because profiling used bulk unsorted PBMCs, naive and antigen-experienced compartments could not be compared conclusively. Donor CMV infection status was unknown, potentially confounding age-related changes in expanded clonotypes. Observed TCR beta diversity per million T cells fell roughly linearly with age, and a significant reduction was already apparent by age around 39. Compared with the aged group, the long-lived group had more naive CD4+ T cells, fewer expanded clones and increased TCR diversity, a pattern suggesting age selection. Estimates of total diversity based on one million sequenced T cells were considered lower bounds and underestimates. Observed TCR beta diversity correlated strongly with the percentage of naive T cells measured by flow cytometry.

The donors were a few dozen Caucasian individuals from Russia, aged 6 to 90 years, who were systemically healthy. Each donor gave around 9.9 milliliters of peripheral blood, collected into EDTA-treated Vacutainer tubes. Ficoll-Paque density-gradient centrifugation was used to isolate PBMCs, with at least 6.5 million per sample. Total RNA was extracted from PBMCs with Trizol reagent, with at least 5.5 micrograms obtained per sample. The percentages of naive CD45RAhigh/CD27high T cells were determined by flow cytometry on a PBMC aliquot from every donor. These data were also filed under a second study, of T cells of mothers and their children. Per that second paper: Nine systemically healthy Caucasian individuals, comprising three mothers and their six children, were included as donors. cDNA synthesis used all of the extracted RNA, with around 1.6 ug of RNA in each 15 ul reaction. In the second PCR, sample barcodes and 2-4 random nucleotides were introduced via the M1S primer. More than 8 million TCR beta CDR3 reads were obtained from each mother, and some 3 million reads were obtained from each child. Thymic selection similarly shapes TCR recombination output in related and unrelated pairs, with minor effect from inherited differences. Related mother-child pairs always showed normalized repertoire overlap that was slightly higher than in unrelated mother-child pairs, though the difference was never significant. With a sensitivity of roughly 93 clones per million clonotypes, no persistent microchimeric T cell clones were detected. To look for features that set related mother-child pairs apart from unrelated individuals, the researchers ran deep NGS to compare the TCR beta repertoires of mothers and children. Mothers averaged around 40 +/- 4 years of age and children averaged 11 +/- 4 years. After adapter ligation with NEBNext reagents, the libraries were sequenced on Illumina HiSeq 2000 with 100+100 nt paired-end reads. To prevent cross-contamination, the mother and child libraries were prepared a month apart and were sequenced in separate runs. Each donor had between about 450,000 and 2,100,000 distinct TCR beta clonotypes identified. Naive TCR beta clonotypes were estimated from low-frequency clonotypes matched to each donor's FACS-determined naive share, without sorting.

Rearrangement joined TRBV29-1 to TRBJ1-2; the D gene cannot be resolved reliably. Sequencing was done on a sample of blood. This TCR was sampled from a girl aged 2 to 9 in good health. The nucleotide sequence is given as TGCAGCGTTGAAGGGGATCAGGTTAGCTACACCTTC. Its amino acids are CSVEGDQVSYTF.